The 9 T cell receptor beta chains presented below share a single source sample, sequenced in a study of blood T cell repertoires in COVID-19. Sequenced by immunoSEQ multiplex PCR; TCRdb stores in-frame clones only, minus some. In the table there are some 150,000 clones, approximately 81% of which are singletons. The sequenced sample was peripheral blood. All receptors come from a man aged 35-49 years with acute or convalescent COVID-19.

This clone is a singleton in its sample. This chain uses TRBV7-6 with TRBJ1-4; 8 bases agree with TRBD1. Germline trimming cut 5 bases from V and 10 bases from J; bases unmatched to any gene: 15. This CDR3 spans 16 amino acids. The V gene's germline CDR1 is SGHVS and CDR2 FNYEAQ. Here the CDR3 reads CASSETSGTGFGKLFF. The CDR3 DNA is TGTGCCAGCAGCGAAACCTCCGGGACAGGATTTGGAAAACTGTTTTTT.

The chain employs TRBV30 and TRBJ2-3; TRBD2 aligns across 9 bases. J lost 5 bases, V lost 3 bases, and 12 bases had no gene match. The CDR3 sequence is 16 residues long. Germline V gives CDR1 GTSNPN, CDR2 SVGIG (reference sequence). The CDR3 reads CAWRPPGAGGRDTQYF. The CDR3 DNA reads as TGTGCCTGGAGGCCCCCCGGGGCGGGGGGGAGAGATACGCAGTATTTT.

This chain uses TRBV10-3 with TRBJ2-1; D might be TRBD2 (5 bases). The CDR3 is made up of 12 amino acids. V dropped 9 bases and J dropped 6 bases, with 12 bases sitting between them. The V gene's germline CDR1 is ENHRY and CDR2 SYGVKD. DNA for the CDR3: TGTGCCATTGGCCGAGGGATCAATGAGCAGTTCTTC. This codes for CAIGRGINEQFF.

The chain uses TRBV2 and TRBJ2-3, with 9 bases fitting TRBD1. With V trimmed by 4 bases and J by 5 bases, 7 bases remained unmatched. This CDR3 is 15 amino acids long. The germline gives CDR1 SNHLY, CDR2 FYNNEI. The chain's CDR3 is CASSVRDRAKDTQYF. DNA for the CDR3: TGTGCCAGCAGTGTACGGGACAGGGCAAAAGATACGCAGTATTTT. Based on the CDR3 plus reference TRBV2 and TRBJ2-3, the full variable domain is EPEVTQTPSHQVTQMGQEVILRCVPISNHLYFYWYRQILGQKVEFLVSFYNNEISEKSEIFDDQFSVERPDGSNFTLKIRSTKLEDSAMYFCASSVRDRAKDTQYFGPGTRLTVL.

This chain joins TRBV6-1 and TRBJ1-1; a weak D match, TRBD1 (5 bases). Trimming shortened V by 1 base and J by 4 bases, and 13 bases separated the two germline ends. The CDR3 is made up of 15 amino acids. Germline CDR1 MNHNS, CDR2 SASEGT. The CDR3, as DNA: TGTGCCAGCAGTGAAGTGTTGGGAAGGGGCACTGAAGCTTTCTTT. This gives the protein CASSEVLGRGTEAFF.

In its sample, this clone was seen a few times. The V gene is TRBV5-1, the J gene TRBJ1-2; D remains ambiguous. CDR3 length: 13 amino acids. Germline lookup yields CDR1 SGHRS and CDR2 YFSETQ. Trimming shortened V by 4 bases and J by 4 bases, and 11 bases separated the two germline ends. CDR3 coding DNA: TGCGCCAGCAGCCGGGAGGACGGCTATGGCTACACCTTC. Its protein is CASSREDGYGYTF.

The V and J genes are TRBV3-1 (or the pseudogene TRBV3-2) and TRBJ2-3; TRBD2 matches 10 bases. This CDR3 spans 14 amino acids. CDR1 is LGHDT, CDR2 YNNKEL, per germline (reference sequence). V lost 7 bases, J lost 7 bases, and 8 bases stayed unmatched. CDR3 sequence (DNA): TGTGCCAGCACCTCAAGCGGGGGGGCACATACGCAGTATTTT. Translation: CASTSSGGAHTQYF.

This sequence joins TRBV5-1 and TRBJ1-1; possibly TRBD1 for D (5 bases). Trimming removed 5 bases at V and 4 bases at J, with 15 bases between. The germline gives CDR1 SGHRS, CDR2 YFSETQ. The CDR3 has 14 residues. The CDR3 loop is CASRFRGEGTEAFF. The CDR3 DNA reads TGCGCCAGCAGATTCCGGGGGGAAGGCACTGAAGCTTTCTTT.

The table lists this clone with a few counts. CDR3 residues: CASSRDQEGAEAFF. The CDR3 nucleotides are TGTGCCAGCAGCAGGGACCAAGAGGGGGCTGAAGCTTTCTTT. The rearrangement links TRBV5-4 to TRBJ1-1; maybe TRBD1 (6 bases). Trimming pared 4 bases from V and 6 bases from J, leaving 16 bases between. The CDR3 is made up of 14 amino acids. The germline CDR1 and CDR2 sequences are SGHNT and YYREEE (reference sequence).